This T cell receptor beta chain emerged from a study of blood T cells in healthy people across ages. The study's findings and limits: A roughly linear age-dependent decrease characterized TCR beta diversity per million T cells.

With a J-beta primer mix and a sample-barcoded 5' primer, a second PCR ran roughly 6 to 11 cycles. A single record per CDR3 protein comes from TCRdb applying MiXCR to the 5' RACE reads. This sample has some 1 million distinct CDR3 sequences, with around 43% found just once. V shed 5 bases and J shed 6 bases, with 18 bases lying between them. Germline V gene sequence: CDR1 SGHVS, CDR2 FQNEAQ. The CDR3 contains 15 residues. This clonotype has a handful of counts. Its antigen is undetermined. Material for sequencing was blood. The chain has TRBV7-8 and TRBJ2-3; D perhaps matches TRBD2 (6 bases). The TCR originated in a woman aged 60 to 75 in good health. The CDR3 bases are TGTGCCAGCAGCCAGTTCCGGGACTTCAAGGATACGCAGTATTTT. It codes for CASSQFRDFKDTQYF. The full variable domain, its missing parts supplied by reference TRBV7-8 and TRBJ2-3, is GAGVSQSPRYKVAKRGQDVALRCDPISGHVSLFWYQQALGQGPEFLTYFQNEAQLDKSGLPSDRFFAERPEGSVSTLKIQRTQQEDSAVYLCASSQFRDFKDTQYFGPGTRLTVL.